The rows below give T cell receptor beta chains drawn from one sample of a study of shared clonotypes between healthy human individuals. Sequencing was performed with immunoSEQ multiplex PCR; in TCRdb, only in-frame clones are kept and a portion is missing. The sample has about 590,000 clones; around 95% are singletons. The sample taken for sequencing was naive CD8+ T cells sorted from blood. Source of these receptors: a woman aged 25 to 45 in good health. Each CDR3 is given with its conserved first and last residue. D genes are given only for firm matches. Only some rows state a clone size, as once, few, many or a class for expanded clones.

TGTGCCAGCAGTGAAGGGCGGGGCTATGGCTACACCTTC | CASSEGRGYGYTF | TRBV6-1 | - | - | TRBJ1-2
TGTGCCAGCAGCTTATTCCAGGACGGGTCGAAGGGGACCCAGTACTTC | CASSLFQDGSKGTQYF | TRBV7-8 | once | - | TRBJ2-5
TGTGCCAGCAGAAGGACTAGCGGGAGCCTCGATGAGCAGTTCTTC | CASRRTSGSLDEQFF | TRBV9 | - | TRBD2 | TRBJ2-1
TGTGCCACCAGCAGAGTTCAGGGCTCCTACAATGAGCAGTTCTTC | CATSRVQGSYNEQFF | TRBV15 | - | - | TRBJ2-1
TGTGCCAGCAGCCAAGTCAGGGCAGATACGCAGTATTTT | CASSQVRADTQYF | TRBV14 | - | - | TRBJ2-3
TGTGCCAGCAGCACGGACAGGGTCTACGAGCAGTACTTC | CASSTDRVYEQYF | TRBV5-6 | - | TRBD1 | TRBJ2-7
TGTGCCAGCAGCTGGGCCCCGCGGGAGACCCAGTACTTC | CASSWAPRETQYF | TRBV7-9 | - | - | TRBJ2-5
TGTGCCAGCAGCTCCCGGCGTGTAGGCCCTTACGAGCAGTACTTC | CASSSRRVGPYEQYF | TRBV7-9 | - | - | TRBJ2-7
TGTGCCAGCAGCTTAGGGACGTCTGGTTCGCAGTACTTC | CASSLGTSGSQYF | TRBV7-8 | - | - | TRBJ2-7
TGCGCCAGCAGCTTGGACAAAATGAACACTGAAGCTTTCTTT | CASSLDKMNTEAFF | TRBV5-1 | - | - | TRBJ1-1
TGTGCCAGCAGCGCAGGGGGTCTATCCCGAAGTGGGGAGCAGTACTTC | CASSAGGLSRSGEQYF | TRBV5-6 | - | TRBD1 | TRBJ2-7
TGTGCCAGCAGTTACAGGGGGTACAATTCACCCCTCCACTTT | CASSYRGYNSPLHF | TRBV27 | - | TRBD1 | TRBJ1-6
TGCGCCAGCCGCCGGGACCCCTCGGGGCAAGAGACCCAGTACTTC | CASRRDPSGQETQYF | TRBV5-1 | - | - | TRBJ2-5
TGTGCCTGGAGCGCGGGCATAGGAAACCACGAGCAGTACTTC | CAWSAGIGNHEQYF | TRBV30 | - | - | TRBJ2-7
TGCGCCAGCAGCGCTGCTAGCGGGAGTTTCTACGAGCAGTACTTC | CASSAASGSFYEQYF | TRBV4-1 | - | TRBD2 | TRBJ2-7
TGTGCCAGCTCGGAAGGGTGGGGTACCATTCAAGCTTTCTTT | CASSEGWGTIQAFF | TRBV18 | - | - | TRBJ1-1
TGTGCCAGCAGTTCAGGTCTCACCTTC | CASSSGLTF | TRBV2 | - | - | TRBJ1-2
TGTGCCAGCAGCTTAGGTTACGCGAACACCGGGGAGCTGTTTTTT | CASSLGYANTGELFF | TRBV7-6 | - | - | TRBJ2-2
TGTGCCAGCACACGGGGAGGGGCTTTCTTT | CASTRGGAFF | TRBV6-1 | - | - | TRBJ1-1
TGTGCCAGCAGTGGAGGGACGGGACTCCTCTACGAGCAGTACTTC | CASSGGTGLLYEQYF | TRBV6-1 | - | - | TRBJ2-7
TGTGCCAGCAGTGAAAATGGAGGGACAGGGTACCAAGAGACCCAGTACTTC | CASSENGGTGYQETQYF | TRBV5-6 | - | TRBD1 | TRBJ2-5
TGTGCCATCAGGGGGGGGAGCTCCTACGAGCAGTACTTC | CAIRGGSSYEQYF | TRBV10-3 | - | TRBD2 | TRBJ2-7
TGTGCCAGCAGTTTCGCGGGAGGGCCGTACAATGAGCAGTTCTTC | CASSFAGGPYNEQFF | TRBV28 | - | TRBD2 | TRBJ2-1
TGTGCCAGCAGCCGTACCTTGGGGAGCGGTGCGGGGAATGAGCAGTTCTTC | CASSRTLGSGAGNEQFF | TRBV27 | - | - | TRBJ2-1
TGTGCCAGCAGTCCGAACGCCTTTGGTAACGGCAATCAGCCCCAGCATTTT | CASSPNAFGNGNQPQHF | TRBV28 | few | - | TRBJ1-5
TGCCTAGCGGAGGGAAGGGATTCCTACAATGAGCAGTTCTTC | CLAEGRDSYNEQFF | TRBV29-1 | - | TRBD2 | TRBJ2-1
TGTGCCAGCAGTGGGGGGGGAAGAAGCAATCAGCCCCAGCATTTT | CASSGGGRSNQPQHF | TRBV25-1 | - | - | TRBJ1-5
TGTGCCAGCAGTCCCGAGGCAGGGAGTAACTACGAGCAGTACTTC | CASSPEAGSNYEQYF | TRBV5-4 | - | - | TRBJ2-7
TGTGCCAGCAGTTTAGCCCGGGGGCGGTTGGACACTGAAGCTTTCTTT | CASSLARGRLDTEAFF | TRBV28 | - | - | TRBJ1-1
TGTGCCAGCAGCTTTTCTGGAGGGGCTTTCTTT | CASSFSGGAFF | TRBV5-4 | - | - | TRBJ1-1
TGTGCCACCAGCACCCGACAGGGTATGACAGATACGCAGTATTTT | CATSTRQGMTDTQYF | TRBV15 | - | TRBD1 | TRBJ2-3
TGTGCCAGCAGCGTATCCGGGACAGGGATATCATATGGCTACACCTTC | CASSVSGTGISYGYTF | TRBV7-9 | - | TRBD1 | TRBJ1-2
TGTGCCAGCTCACAGGGGGGCACAGATACGCAGTATTTT | CASSQGGTDTQYF | TRBV18 | - | - | TRBJ2-3
TGTGCCAGCAGCTCCCGACCCGGCAATGAGCAGTTCTTC | CASSSRPGNEQFF | TRBV5-4 | - | - | TRBJ2-1
TGCGCCAGCAGCCGACACCGAAGCAACACTGAAGCTTTCTTT | CASSRHRSNTEAFF | TRBV5-1 | once | - | TRBJ1-1
TGTGCCAGCGGGGTGGGGCAAGAGACCCAGTACTTC | CASGVGQETQYF | TRBV2 | - | - | TRBJ2-5
TGTGCCAGCAGTTACGCTAAACCCTACGAGCAGTACTTC | CASSYAKPYEQYF | TRBV28 | - | - | TRBJ2-7
TGTGCCAGCAGTATGAGATTGGGAGACGGCTACACCTTC | CASSMRLGDGYTF | TRBV6-5 | - | - | TRBJ1-2
TGTGCCAGCAGCTTAGGTGGGACTAGCGCCACAGATACGCAGTATTTT | CASSLGGTSATDTQYF | TRBV7-9 | - | TRBD2 | TRBJ2-3
TGTGCCAGAAGCTATGTTGACAGGGGTGGGTTCTTAGGCGAGCAGTACTTC | CARSYVDRGGFLGEQYF | TRBV5-3 | - | TRBD1 | TRBJ2-7
TGCAGCGTTGAAAAGACAGACTACAATGAGCAGTTCTTC | CSVEKTDYNEQFF | TRBV29-1 | - | - | TRBJ2-1
TGTGCCAGTAGTATCTGGCAGGCTGACGGCTACACCTTC | CASSIWQADGYTF | TRBV19 | - | - | TRBJ1-2
TGTGCCTGGAGCCACAGGGGGTGGCCCTACGAGCAGTACTTC | CAWSHRGWPYEQYF | TRBV30 | - | TRBD1 | TRBJ2-7
TGCGCCAGCAGCCAAGCACAGGCAAGCTCCTACGAGCAGTACTTC | CASSQAQASSYEQYF | TRBV4-1 | - | - | TRBJ2-7
TGTGCCAGCAGCGTGACTACAGGGCCTGAAGCTTTCTTT | CASSVTTGPEAFF | TRBV9 | - | - | TRBJ1-1
TGTGCCAGCAGCCACCCGGACTCAAGACAATACAATGAGCAGTTCTTC | CASSHPDSRQYNEQFF | TRBV13 | - | - | TRBJ2-1
TGTGCCAGCAGCCCGAACAGGGACCGCGGCTATGGCTACACCTTC | CASSPNRDRGYGYTF | TRBV7-9 | - | - | TRBJ1-2
TGTGCCAGCAGTTTGAACAGGGGGCCTGAAAAACTGTTTTTT | CASSLNRGPEKLFF | TRBV28 | - | TRBD1 | TRBJ1-4
TGTGCCAGCAGCTTAGTCGTGGCCGGGGAGCTGTTTTTT | CASSLVVAGELFF | TRBV11-2 | - | - | TRBJ2-2